This entry concerns a single T cell receptor beta chain. Antigen: not known. This sample was taken from a study of healthy donors' naive CD4 and CD8 T cells. Findings and caveats of the study: Bias from naive T cell homeostatic proliferation was not addressed. Bulk sequencing left alpha and beta chains unpaired.

Starting from around 500 ng of total RNA, TCR libraries were made with linear amplification. TCRdb passed the reads through MiXCR, listing each CDR3 protein once. The sample lists about 200,000 distinct CDR3 sequences; 74% were seen once. This TCR derives from a pool of human donors in good health; the sample pools cells from several healthy donors. The material sequenced was naive CD4+ and CD8+ T cells sorted from blood, pooled from several donors.

The CDR3 is CASSSNFNNEQFF. As DNA, the CDR3 is TGTGCCAGCAGTAGTAACTTTAACAATGAGCAGTTCTTC. The rearrangement uses TRBV6-5 and TRBJ2-1, with unresolved D. The CDR3 extends over 13 amino acids. Trimming stripped 5 bases from V and 5 bases from J, with 10 bases between. Germline V gene data show CDR1 as MNHEY and CDR2 as SVGAGI.